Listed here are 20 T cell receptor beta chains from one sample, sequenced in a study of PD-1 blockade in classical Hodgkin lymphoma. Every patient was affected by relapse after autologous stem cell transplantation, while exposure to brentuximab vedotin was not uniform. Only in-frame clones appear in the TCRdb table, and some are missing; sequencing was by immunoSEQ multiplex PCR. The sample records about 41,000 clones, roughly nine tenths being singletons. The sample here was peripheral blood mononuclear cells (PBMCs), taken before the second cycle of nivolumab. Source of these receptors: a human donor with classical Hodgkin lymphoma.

CDR3 residues: CASSLRENSPLHF. The CDR3 nucleotides are TGTGCCAGCAGCTTAAGGGAAAATTCACCCCTCCACTTT. The J gene is TRBJ1-6, the V gene TRBV7-3; D not resolved. This CDR3 spans 13 amino acids. CDR1 SGHTA and CDR2 FQGTGA come from the germline V gene. Trimming shortened V by 1 base and J by 7 bases, and 5 bases separated the two germline ends.

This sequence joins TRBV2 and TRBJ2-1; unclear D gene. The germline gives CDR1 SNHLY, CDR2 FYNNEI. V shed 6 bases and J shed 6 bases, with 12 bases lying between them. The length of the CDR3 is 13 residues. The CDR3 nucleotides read TGTGCCAGCAGCCGGGTGGGCAGCAATGAGCAGTTCTTC. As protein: CASSRVGSNEQFF.

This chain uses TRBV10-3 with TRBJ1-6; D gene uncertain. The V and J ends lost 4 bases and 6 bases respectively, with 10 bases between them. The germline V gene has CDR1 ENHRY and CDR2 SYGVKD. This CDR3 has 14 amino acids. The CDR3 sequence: CAISVGQLNSPLHF. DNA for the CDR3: TGTGCCATCAGTGTCGGGCAGCTTAATTCACCCCTCCACTTT.

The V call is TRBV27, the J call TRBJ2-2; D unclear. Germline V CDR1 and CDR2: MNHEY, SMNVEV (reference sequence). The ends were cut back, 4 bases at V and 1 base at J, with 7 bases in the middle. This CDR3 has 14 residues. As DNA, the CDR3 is TGTGCCAGCAGTTCAAAAAGGAACACCGGGGAGCTGTTTTTT. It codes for CASSSKRNTGELFF.

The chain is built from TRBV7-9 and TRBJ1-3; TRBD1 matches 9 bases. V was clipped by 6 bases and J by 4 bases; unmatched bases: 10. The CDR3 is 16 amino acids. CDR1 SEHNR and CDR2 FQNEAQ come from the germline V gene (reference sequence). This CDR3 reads CASSYTGGAKGNTIYF. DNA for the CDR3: TGTGCCAGCAGTTATACAGGGGGCGCGAAAGGAAACACCATATATTTT.

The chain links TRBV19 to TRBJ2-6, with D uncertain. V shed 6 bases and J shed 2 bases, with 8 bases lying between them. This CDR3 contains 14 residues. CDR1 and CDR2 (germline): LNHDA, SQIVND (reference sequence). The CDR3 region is CASSFPAGANVLTF. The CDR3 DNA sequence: TGTGCCAGTAGCTTTCCAGCTGGGGCCAACGTCCTGACTTTC.

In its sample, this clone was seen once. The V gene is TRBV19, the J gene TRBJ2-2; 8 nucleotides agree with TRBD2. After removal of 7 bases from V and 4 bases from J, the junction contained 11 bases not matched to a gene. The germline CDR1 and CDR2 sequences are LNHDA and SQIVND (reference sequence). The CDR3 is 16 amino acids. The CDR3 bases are TGTGCCAGTACCTCTACTAGCGGAGGGCGCACCGGGGAGCTGTTTTTT. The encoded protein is CASTSTSGGRTGELFF.

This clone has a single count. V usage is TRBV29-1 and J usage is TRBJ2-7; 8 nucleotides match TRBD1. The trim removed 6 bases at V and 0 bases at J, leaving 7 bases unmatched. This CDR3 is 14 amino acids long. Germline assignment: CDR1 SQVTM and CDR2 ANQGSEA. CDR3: CSVSWTGSSYEQYF. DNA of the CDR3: TGCAGCGTCAGTTGGACAGGGAGCTCCTACGAGCAGTACTTC.

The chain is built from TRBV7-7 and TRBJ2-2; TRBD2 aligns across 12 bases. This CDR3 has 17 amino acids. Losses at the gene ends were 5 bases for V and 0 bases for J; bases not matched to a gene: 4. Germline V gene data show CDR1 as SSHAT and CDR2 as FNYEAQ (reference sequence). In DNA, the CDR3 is TGTGCCAGCAGCCTAAGACTAGCGGGGGCGAACACCGGGGAGCTGTTTTTT. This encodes CASSLRLAGANTGELFF. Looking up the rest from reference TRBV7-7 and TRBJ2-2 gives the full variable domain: GAGVSQSPRYKVTKRGQDVTLRCDPISSHATLYWYQQALGQGPEFLTYFNYEAQPDKSGLPSDRFSAERPEGSISTLTIQRTEQRDSAMYRCASSLRLAGANTGELFFGEGSRLTVL.

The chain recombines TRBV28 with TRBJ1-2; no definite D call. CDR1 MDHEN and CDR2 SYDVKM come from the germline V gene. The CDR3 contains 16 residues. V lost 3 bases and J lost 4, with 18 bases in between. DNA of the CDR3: TGTGCCAGCAGTTTGATGAGTGTCGGGCGGATCTATGGCTACACCTTC. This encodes CASSLMSVGRIYGYTF.

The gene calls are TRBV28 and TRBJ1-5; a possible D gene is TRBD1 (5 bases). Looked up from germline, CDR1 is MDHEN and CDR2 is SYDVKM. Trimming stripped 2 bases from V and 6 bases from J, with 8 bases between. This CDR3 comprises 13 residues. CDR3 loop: CASSLPGSQPQHF. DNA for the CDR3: TGTGCCAGCAGTTTACCAGGGAGTCAGCCCCAGCATTTT. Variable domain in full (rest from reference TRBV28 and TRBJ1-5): DVKVTQSSRYLVKRTGEKVFLECVQDMDHENMFWYRQDPGLGLRLIYFSYDVKMKEKGDIPEGYSVSREKKERFSLILESASTNQTSMYLCASSLPGSQPQHFGDGTRLSIL.

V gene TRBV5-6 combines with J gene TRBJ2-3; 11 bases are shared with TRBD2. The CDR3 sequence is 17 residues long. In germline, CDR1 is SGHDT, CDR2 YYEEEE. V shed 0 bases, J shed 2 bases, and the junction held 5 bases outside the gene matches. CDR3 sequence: CASSLARGLADTDTQYF. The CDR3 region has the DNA TGTGCCAGCAGCTTGGCCCGGGGACTAGCGGACACAGATACGCAGTATTTT.

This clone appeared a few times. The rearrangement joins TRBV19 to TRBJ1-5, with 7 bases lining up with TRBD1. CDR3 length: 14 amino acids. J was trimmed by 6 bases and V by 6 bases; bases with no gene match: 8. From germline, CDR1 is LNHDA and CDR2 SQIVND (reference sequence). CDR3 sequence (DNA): TGTGCCAGTAGGACAGGGCTTGGTAGTCAGCCCCAGCATTTT. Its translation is CASRTGLGSQPQHF. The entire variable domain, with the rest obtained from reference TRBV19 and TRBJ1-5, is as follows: DGGITQSPKYLFRKEGQNVTLSCEQNLNHDAMYWYRQDPGQGLRLIYYSQIVNDFQKGDIAEGYSVSREKKESFPLTVTSAQKNPTAFYLCASRTGLGSQPQHFGDGTRLSIL.

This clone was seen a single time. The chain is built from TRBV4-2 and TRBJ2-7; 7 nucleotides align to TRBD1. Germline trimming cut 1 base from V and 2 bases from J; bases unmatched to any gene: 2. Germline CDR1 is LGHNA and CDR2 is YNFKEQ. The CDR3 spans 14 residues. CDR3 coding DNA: TGTGCCAGCAGCCAAGGGGGACAGACCTACGAGCAGTACTTC. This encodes CASSQGGQTYEQYF.

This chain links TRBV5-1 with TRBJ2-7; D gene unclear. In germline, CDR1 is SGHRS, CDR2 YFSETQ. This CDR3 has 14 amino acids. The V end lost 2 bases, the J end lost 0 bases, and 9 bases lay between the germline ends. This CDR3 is CASSLVPPSYEQYF. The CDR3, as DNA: TGCGCCAGCAGCTTAGTCCCACCCTCCTACGAGCAGTACTTC.

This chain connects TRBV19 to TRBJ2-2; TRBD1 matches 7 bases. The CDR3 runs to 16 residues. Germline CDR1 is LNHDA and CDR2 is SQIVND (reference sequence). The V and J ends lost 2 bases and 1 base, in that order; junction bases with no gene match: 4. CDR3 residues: CASSIKGQLNTGELFF. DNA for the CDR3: TGTGCCAGTAGTATAAAGGGACAGCTGAACACCGGGGAGCTGTTTTTT.

The CDR3 bases are TGTGCCAGCTCAACCCAGGGAGGGATAAAATCCTACGAGCAGTACTTC. It encodes CASSTQGGIKSYEQYF. The rearrangement uses TRBV18 and TRBJ2-7, with 7 bases that match TRBD2. The germline CDR1 and CDR2 sequences are KGHSH and LQKENI. This CDR3 region has 16 residues. Germline trimming cut 5 bases from V and 1 base from J; bases unmatched to any gene: 11.

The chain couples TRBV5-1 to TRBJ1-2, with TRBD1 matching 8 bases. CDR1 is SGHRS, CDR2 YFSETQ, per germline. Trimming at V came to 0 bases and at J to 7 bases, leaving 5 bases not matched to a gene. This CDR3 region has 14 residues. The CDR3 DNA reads TGCGCCAGCAGCTTGGAGACAGGGGTGGCTGGCTACACCTTC. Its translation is CASSLETGVAGYTF.

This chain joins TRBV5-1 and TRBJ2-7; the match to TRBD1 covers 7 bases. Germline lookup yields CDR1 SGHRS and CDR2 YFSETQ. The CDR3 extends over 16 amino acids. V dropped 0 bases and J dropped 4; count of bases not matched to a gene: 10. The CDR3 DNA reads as TGCGCCAGCAGCTTGGATTCAGGGGGAAATGTGTACGAGCAGTACTTC. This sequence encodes CASSLDSGGNVYEQYF.

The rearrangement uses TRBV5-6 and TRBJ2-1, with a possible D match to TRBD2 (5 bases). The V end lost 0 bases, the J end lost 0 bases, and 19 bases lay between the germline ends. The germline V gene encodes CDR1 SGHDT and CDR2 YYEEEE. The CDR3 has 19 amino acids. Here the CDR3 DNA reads TGTGCCAGCAGCTTGGCGTTAGGTGCGGGCTTTGGCTCCTACAATGAGCAGTTCTTC. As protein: CASSLALGAGFGSYNEQFF.